This TCR beta chain was found in a study of tumor and adjacent non-tumor tissue in lung cancer. No cell sorting was done before RNA was extracted from the tissue. In germline, CDR1 is MGHDK, CDR2 SYGVNS. This CDR3 has 14 amino acids. The V gene lost 4 bases and the J gene lost 3 bases, with 7 bases spanning the gap. Three rounds of nested PCR, following a modified ARM-PCR protocol, produced the TCRbeta library. TCRdb itself ran the multiplex PCR reads through MiXCR, one entry per CDR3 protein. Among about 90,000 distinct CDR3 sequences listed, 61% were seen once. This clonotype was counted between two and nine times.

The specimen was lung tumor tissue. The source of this sequence is a man between 70 and 80 years old with non-small cell lung cancer. The rearrangement joins TRBV25-1 to TRBJ2-6; no reliable D call. CDR3 amino acids: CASSALSGANVLTF. CDR3 DNA sequence: TGTGCCAGCAGTGCCCTCAGTGGGGCCAACGTCCTGACTTTC.